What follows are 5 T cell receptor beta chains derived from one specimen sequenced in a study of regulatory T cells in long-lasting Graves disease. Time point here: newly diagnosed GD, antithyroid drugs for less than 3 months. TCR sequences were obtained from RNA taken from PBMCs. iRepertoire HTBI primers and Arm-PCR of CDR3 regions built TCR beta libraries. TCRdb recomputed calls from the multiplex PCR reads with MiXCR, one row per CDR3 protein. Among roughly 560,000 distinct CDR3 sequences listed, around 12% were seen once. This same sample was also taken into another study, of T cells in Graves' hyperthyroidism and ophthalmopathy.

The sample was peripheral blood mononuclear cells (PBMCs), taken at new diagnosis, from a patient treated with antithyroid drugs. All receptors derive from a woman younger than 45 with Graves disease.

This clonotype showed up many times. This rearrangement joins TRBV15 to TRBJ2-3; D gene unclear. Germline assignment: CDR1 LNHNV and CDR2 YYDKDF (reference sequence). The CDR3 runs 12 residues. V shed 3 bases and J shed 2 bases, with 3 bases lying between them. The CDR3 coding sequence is TGTGCCACCAGCAGCTTCACAGATACGCAGTATTTT. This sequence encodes CATSSFTDTQYF.

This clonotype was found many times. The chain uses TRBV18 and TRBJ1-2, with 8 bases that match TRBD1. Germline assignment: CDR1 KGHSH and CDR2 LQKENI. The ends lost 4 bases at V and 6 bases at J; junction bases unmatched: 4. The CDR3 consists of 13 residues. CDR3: CASSQGQANGYTF. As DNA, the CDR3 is TGTGCCAGCTCACAGGGACAGGCGAATGGCTACACCTTC.

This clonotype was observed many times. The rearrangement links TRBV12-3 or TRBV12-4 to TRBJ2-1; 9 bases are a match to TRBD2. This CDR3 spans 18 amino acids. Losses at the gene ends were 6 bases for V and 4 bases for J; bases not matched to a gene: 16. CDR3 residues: CASSPARGRVAMYNEQFF. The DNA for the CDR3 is TGTGCCAGCAGCCCCGCCCGCGGGAGGGTCGCCATGTACAATGAGCAGTTCTTC.

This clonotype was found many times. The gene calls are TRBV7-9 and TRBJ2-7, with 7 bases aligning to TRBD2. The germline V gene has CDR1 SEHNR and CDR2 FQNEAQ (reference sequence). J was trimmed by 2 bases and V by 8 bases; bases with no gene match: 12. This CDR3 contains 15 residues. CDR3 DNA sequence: TGTGCCAGCCGACCCTGGCTAGCGGATACCTACGAGCAGTACTTC. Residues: CASRPWLADTYEQYF. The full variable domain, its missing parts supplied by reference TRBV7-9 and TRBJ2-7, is DTGVSQNPRHKITKRGQNVTFRCDPISEHNRLYWYRQTLGQGPEFLTYFQNEAQLEKSRLLSDRFSAERPKGSFSTLEIQRTEQGDSAMYLCASRPWLADTYEQYFGPGTRLTVT.

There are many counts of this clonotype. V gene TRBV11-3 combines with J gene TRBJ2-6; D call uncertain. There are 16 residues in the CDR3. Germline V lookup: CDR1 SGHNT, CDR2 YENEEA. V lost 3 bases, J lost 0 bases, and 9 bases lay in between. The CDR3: CASSFGGASGANVLTF. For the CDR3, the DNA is TGTGCCAGCAGCTTCGGTGGAGCCTCTGGGGCCAACGTCCTGACTTTC.